This T cell receptor beta chain is from a study of T cell responses to AZD1222 COVID-19 vaccine. Study-level findings and limits: There were mostly white British donors and more females than males, and clonal diversity was possibly underestimated.

Profiling relied on immunoSEQ multiplex PCR, and the TCRdb table lists in-frame clones only, not all of them. Here the sample spans 100,000 to 150,000 clones, 75% to 95% being singletons. CDR3 length: 14 residues. Germline trimming cut 5 bases from V and 8 bases from J; bases unmatched to any gene: 5. The germline CDR1 and CDR2 sequences are SGHAT and FQDESV (reference sequence). In regard to this clone: Its antigen remains unidentified.

The genes are TRBV11-1 and TRBJ1-4; 10 positions match TRBD1. The source is an adult who received the AZD1222 COVID-19 vaccine. The specimen comprised peripheral blood, sampled 28 days after the second AZD1222 dose. For the CDR3, the DNA is TGTGCCAGCAGCCGGGGACAGGGGACGGAAAAACTGTTTTTT. Translating it yields CASSRGQGTEKLFF.